What follows describes a single TCR beta chain. Its antigen is unidentified. Every patient was untreated before thyroid surgery. Authors' data handling: Using the CDR3 differences seen across clinicopathological groups, the authors built a distant-metastasis classifier for papillary thyroid cancer, which was meant to discriminate distant-metastatic patients. TCRdb re-analyzed the PCR reads using MiXCR. TCRdb, not the authors, supplied the V and J calls. Among just over 20,000 clones listed, more than 15% were seen once. Germline V CDR1 and CDR2: SGHTS, YDEGEE. The CDR3 sequence is 15 residues long. V was clipped by 2 bases and J by 8 bases; unmatched bases: 12. These data originate in a study of metastatic and nonmetastatic thyroid tumors. Study at large: Repertoire data that came from the blood and tumor or nodule tissue of malignant and benign thyroid patients were compared.

The study, taken as a whole, reports: Within blood and tumor, benign nodules reportedly had significantly lower TCR beta diversity than malignant thyroid tumors did.

This receptor was identified in a female donor with papillary thyroid cancer or a benign thyroid nodule (not recorded which). Some clones in this sample may be carry-over from other donors' samples. Specimen: blood. This chain links TRBV5-8 with TRBJ2-7, with 8 positions matching TRBD1. The CDR3 DNA is TGTGCCAGCAGCTTCCAGGGGGCCCGCGGTGTGAAGCAGTACTTC. It specifies CASSFQGARGVKQYF.